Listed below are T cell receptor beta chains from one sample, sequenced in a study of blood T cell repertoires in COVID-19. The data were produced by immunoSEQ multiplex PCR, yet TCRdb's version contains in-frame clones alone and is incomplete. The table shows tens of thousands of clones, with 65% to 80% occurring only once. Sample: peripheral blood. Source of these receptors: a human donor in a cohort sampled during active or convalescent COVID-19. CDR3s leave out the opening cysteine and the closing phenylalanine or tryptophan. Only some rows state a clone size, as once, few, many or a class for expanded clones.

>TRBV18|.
ASSPPMTARNYGYT
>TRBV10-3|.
AIRATGTNQPQH
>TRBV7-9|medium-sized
ASSRTGVATNEKLF
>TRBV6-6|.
ASSREVGNQPQH
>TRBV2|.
ASSQTSGLSEQY
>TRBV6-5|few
ASSYSSWAPGY
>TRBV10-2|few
ASSDFSGNTIY
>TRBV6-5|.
ASRVGEVKLF
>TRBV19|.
ASSGTGSYQPQH
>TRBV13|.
ASRDRGWALNTEAF
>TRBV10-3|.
AIRMTSDSSYEQY
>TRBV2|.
ATIPGAAYEQF
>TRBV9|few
ASSPHGGGLPWNEQF
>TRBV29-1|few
SVVGWEEGYEQY
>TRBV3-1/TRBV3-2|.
ASSPSFGRSDSGNTIY
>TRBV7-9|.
ASTPITDTQY
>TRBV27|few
ASSLRGKNTEAF
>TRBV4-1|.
ASSHFSGGKNTGELF
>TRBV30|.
AWSVGVSGRARDEQF
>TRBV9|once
ASSVEGFSGNTIY
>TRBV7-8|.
ASSPDRLAGGRTQY
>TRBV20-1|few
SASKGTPNSGNTIY
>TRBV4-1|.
ASSHGSYRDTQY
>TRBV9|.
ASSATGGIRYT
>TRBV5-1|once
ASSLTGGAEAF
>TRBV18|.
ASSGQGKRGNEQF
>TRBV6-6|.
ASNEGAETQY
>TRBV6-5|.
ASSAPQGPYGYT
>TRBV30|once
AWSLGTGAMNTEAF
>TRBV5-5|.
ASSFRDRGLTYNEQF
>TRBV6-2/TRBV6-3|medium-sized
ASSYQGTSGRNEQF
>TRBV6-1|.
ASSELTGDTDTQY
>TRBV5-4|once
ASSFQGLRDTQY
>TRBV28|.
ASSPLVASLSAYEQY
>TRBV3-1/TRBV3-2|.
ASSHHGQNTEAF
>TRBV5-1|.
ASSFYRGGETQY
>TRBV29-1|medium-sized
SASGSDTQY
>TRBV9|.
ASSARVGNTGELF
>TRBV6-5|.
ASSTTSGASEQY
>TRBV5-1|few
ASSSDRANTGELF
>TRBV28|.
ASSLQLAGVYEQY
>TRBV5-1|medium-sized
ASTEGQRVRQETQY
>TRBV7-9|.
ASSLTSAAFSYNEQF
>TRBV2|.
ASETGTLTYNEQF
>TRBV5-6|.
ASSAGDRGNYNEQF
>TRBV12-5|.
ASGLRGEQF
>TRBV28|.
ASSLMGPRGGEAEAF
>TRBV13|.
ASSPPAGLAGGPGEQY
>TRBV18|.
ASSTSNSGNTIY
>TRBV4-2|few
ASSQDGVSGAWNEQF
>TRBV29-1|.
SVASQAFPGNTIY
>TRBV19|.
ASSIRTGGDGTEAF
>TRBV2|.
ASETSVVSYEQY
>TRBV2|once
ASRKGEGEKLF
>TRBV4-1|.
ASSLIHLQLTPYEQY
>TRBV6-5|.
ASSQDRGASEQY
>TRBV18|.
ASSPLSGRSTDTQY